Below, 19 T cell receptor beta chains from the same sample are listed, as sequenced in a study of blood T cell repertoires in COVID-19. The data were produced by immunoSEQ multiplex PCR, yet TCRdb's version contains in-frame clones alone and is incomplete. This repertoire shows a few hundred thousand clones, approximately 78% found once; its top ten account for 5.2%. The sample consisted of peripheral blood. These receptor sequences come from a woman in her seventies with COVID-19, enrolled during active disease.

The genes are TRBV29-1 and TRBJ1-1, with 10 bases aligning to TRBD1. CDR1 and CDR2 (germline): SQVTM, ANQGSEA. This CDR3 has 15 amino acids. V shed 2 bases, J shed 6 bases, and the junction held 9 bases outside the gene matches. The CDR3 DNA follows: TGCAGCGTTGAACTGATGACAGGGGGCTTTTCTGAAGCTTTCTTT. Its translation: CSVELMTGGFSEAFF.

The V gene is TRBV6-2 or TRBV6-3, the J gene TRBJ2-1; 10 positions match TRBD2. The ends lost 2 bases at V and 2 bases at J; junction bases unmatched: 12. Germline V gene data show CDR1 as MNHEY and CDR2 as SVGEGT. This CDR3 is 19 amino acids long. The chain's CDR3 is CASSYRVGLAAPPYNEQFF. Written as DNA, the CDR3 is TGTGCCAGCAGTTACAGAGTTGGACTAGCGGCCCCCCCCTACAATGAGCAGTTCTTC.

This chain links TRBV6-5 with TRBJ1-6, with TRBD1 matching 9 bases. This CDR3 is 14 amino acids long. J lost 11 bases, V lost 2 bases, and 4 bases had no gene match. CDR1 and CDR2 from the germline V gene are MNHEY and SVGAGI. In nucleotides, the CDR3 is TGTGCCAGCAGTTACATGACAGGGGGAACACCCCTCCACTTT. It yields the protein CASSYMTGGTPLHF.

The rearrangement links TRBV5-4 to TRBJ1-2, with D possibly being TRBD1 (5 bases). Trimming left V 4 bases short and J 3 bases short, with 16 bases between. The CDR3 length is 15 residues. In germline, CDR1 is SGHNT, CDR2 YYREEE (reference sequence). The CDR3 sequence is CASSPGGTTHYGYTF. The DNA for the CDR3 is TGTGCCAGCAGCCCTGGGGGGACTACCCACTATGGCTACACCTTC.

This chain links TRBV7-7 with TRBJ2-5, with a weak D call TRBD1 (5 bases). The V end lost 5 bases, the J end lost 0 bases, and 13 bases lay between the germline ends. CDR3 size: 15 residues. The germline V gene encodes CDR1 SSHAT and CDR2 FNYEAQ (reference sequence). The CDR3 DNA reads TGTGCCAGCAGCAACATGCTGACAGACCAAGAGACCCAGTACTTC. Encoded protein: CASSNMLTDQETQYF.

This clone was seen just once. The gene calls are TRBV6-5 and TRBJ1-3; possible D gene TRBD1, 5 bases. CDR1 and CDR2 from the germline V gene are MNHEY and SVGAGI. V was trimmed by 4 bases and J by 0 bases, leaving 10 bases between them. CDR3 length equals 15 residues. The CDR3 region is CASSSRQFSGNTIYF. In DNA, the CDR3 is TGTGCCAGCAGTTCGCGACAGTTCTCTGGAAACACCATATATTTT.

J is TRBJ2-7 and V is TRBV6-2 or TRBV6-3; perhaps TRBD1 as D (6 bases). Germline CDR1 MNHEY, CDR2 SVGEGT. CDR3 length: 15 amino acids. The ends were cut back, 0 bases at V and 4 bases at J, with 13 bases in the middle. The chain's CDR3 is CASSYSTTGPYEQYF. The CDR3, as DNA: TGTGCCAGCAGTTACTCTACGACAGGACCGTACGAGCAGTACTTC.

V gene TRBV2 combines with J gene TRBJ2-3; no reliable D call. Germline V gene data show CDR1 as SNHLY and CDR2 as FYNNEI. V lost 7 bases and J lost 6, with 14 bases in between. The CDR3 extends over 13 amino acids. As DNA, the CDR3 is TGTGCCAGCAACAGAACCCCTCCGGATACGCAGTATTTT. It codes for CASNRTPPDTQYF.

The V call is TRBV11-2, the J call TRBJ2-2; weak D call: TRBD2 (5 bases). The V end lost 5 bases, the J end lost 3 bases, and 22 bases lay between the germline ends. The CDR3 extends over 18 amino acids. The V gene's germline CDR1 is SGHAT and CDR2 FQNNGV. The CDR3 is CASSPVPSLVPYTGELFF. The CDR3 bases are TGTGCCAGCAGCCCAGTTCCTTCACTAGTACCGTACACCGGGGAGCTGTTTTTT.

The V and J genes are TRBV12-3 or TRBV12-4 and TRBJ1-2, with D tentatively TRBD1 (6 bases). The V and J ends lost 7 bases and 2 bases respectively, with 11 bases between them. The CDR3 extends over 13 amino acids. Here the CDR3 reads CASTPTGNYGYTF. DNA of the CDR3: TGTGCCAGCACCCCGACAGGAAACTATGGCTACACCTTC.

The rearrangement links TRBV10-3 to TRBJ2-1; 8 bases are a match to TRBD1. CDR1 is ENHRY and CDR2 is SYGVKD in the germline V gene. This CDR3 region has 16 residues. The V gene end was trimmed by 2 bases and the J gene end by 2 bases; junction bases not matched to a gene: 5. The CDR3 region has the DNA TGTGCCATCAGTGAGAACGGACAGGGTGCCTACAATGAGCAGTTCTTC. Translation: CAISENGQGAYNEQFF.

A word on this clone: Other nucleotide sequences from this sample produce the same CDR3. The chain recombines TRBV7-2 with TRBJ1-2, with 9 positions matching TRBD1. Germline trimming cut 2 bases from V and 6 bases from J; bases unmatched to any gene: 1. The CDR3 is 13 residues long. Germline CDR1 and CDR2: SGHTA and FQGNSA. CDR3 in amino acids: CASSLRQGDGYTF. The CDR3 nucleotides are TGTGCCAGCAGCTTAAGACAGGGGGATGGCTACACCTTC.

This chain uses TRBV7-9 with TRBJ2-7; 8 nucleotides match TRBD2. Losses at the gene ends were 1 base for V and 2 bases for J; bases not matched to a gene: 7. The CDR3 spans 16 residues. Germline V gene lookup returns CDR1 SEHNR and CDR2 FQNEAQ (reference sequence). This CDR3 is CASSLVVTSVAYEQYF. DNA of the CDR3: TGTGCCAGCAGCTTAGTAGTGACTAGCGTAGCCTACGAGCAGTACTTC.

This clone has only a few counts. The V and J genes are TRBV4-3 and TRBJ1-1; D unclear. Per the germline V gene, CDR1 is LGHNA and CDR2 is YSLEER. This CDR3 region has 13 residues. V was trimmed by 0 bases and J by 9 bases, leaving 11 bases between them. CDR3 nucleotides: TGCGCCAGCAGCCAAGAAGTAGGCGGGCAAGCTTTCTTT. Its protein product is CASSQEVGGQAFF.

The V call is TRBV7-6, the J call TRBJ2-5, with 11 nucleotides matching TRBD2. Germline V gene sequence: CDR1 SGHVS, CDR2 FNYEAQ. The junction had 12 bases not matched to a gene; V was cut back by 6 bases and J by 9 bases. CDR3 length equals 15 residues. The CDR3, as DNA: TGTGCCAGCAGTTTTGTAGCGGGAGGGCCCTCGGCCCAGTACTTC. Its translation is CASSFVAGGPSAQYF.

The chain uses TRBV7-2 and TRBJ1-4; 7 positions match TRBD1. The V segment lost 5 bases and the J segment 0 bases; nucleotides outside the gene matches: 6. This CDR3 has 16 residues. In germline, CDR1 is SGHTA, CDR2 FQGNSA. CDR3 bases: TGTGCCAGCAGCCCCCGGACAGGCGCAACTAATGAAAAACTGTTTTTT. Its protein product is CASSPRTGATNEKLFF.

The chain recombines TRBV18 with TRBJ1-3; possibly TRBD1 for D (6 bases). Germline values: CDR1 KGHSH, CDR2 LQKENI. V was pared by 8 bases and J by 3 bases, with 11 bases between. CDR3 size: 13 residues. CDR3 in amino acids: CASKTGLGNTIYF. The CDR3 nucleotides are TGTGCCAGCAAAACAGGGCTTGGAAACACCATATATTTT. Full variable domain (remainder filled in from reference TRBV18 and TRBJ1-3): NAGVMQNPRHLVRRRGQEARLRCSPMKGHSHVYWYRQLPEEGLKFMVYLQKENIIDESGMPKERFSAEFPKEGPSILRIQQVVRGDSAAYFCASKTGLGNTIYFGEGSWLTVV.

Regarding this clone: Other DNA sequences in this specimen translate into the identical CDR3. The CDR3 sequence: CASRTGTGFYGYTF. CDR3 DNA sequence: TGTGCCAGCAGGACCGGGACAGGGTTCTATGGCTACACCTTC. V usage is TRBV28 and J usage is TRBJ1-2, with 9 bases aligning to TRBD1. The CDR3 has 14 amino acids. From germline, CDR1 is MDHEN and CDR2 SYDVKM. V lost 6 bases, J lost 4 bases, and 6 bases stayed unmatched.

The genes are TRBV3-1 (or the pseudogene TRBV3-2) and TRBJ2-5; 7 nucleotides agree with TRBD2. The V segment lost 2 bases and the J segment 5 bases; nucleotides outside the gene matches: 2. The CDR3 consists of 13 residues. The V gene's germline CDR1 is LGHDT and CDR2 YNNKEL (reference sequence). The CDR3 nucleotides are TGTGCCAGCAGCCAACTAGCGGTGGAGACCCAGTACTTC. Protein sequence: CASSQLAVETQYF.